The rows below give T cell receptor beta chains drawn from one sample of a study of cytomegalovirus exposure and HLA in healthy donors. This table comes from immunoSEQ multiplex PCR, and its TCRdb copy is limited to in-frame clones, with some not included. The sample has around 95,000 clones, about 81% seen once; the top ten hold about 4%. Source material: PBMCs. The receptors stem from a woman aged 40 to 49 in good health and CMV-seropositive. Both conserved end residues are part of each CDR3. A D gene is named only where the DNA matches it firmly. Clone size is given for some rows only: seen once, a few or many times, or a class if the clone is expanded.

size: .
J: TRBJ1-5
D: TRBD1
V: TRBV6-1
CDR3: CASSPTGGSNQPQHF
DNA: TGTGCCAGCAGCCCGACAGGGGGCAGCAATCAGCCCCAGCATTTT

size: few
J: TRBJ2-7
D: TRBD1
V: TRBV7-3
CDR3: CASSLTGTGSEQYF
DNA: TGTGCCAGCAGCTTAACCGGGACAGGAAGCGAGCAGTACTTC

size: .
J: TRBJ1-1
D: TRBD1
V: TRBV27
CDR3: CASTPRTGVRSFF
DNA: TGTGCCAGCACCCCGCGGACAGGGGTGAGGTCTTTCTTT

size: few
J: TRBJ2-2
D: .
V: TRBV6-5
CDR3: CASSYEPAEYTGELFF
DNA: TGTGCCAGCAGTTACGAGCCAGCGGAGTACACCGGGGAGCTGTTTTTT

size: .
J: TRBJ2-7
D: .
V: TRBV28
CDR3: CASSLLGGLLYEQYF
DNA: TGTGCCAGCAGTTTATTAGGGGGTTTGCTCTACGAGCAGTACTTC

size: once
J: TRBJ2-3
D: .
V: TRBV18
CDR3: CASRSGIYTDTQYF
DNA: TGTGCCAGCCGTAGCGGAATCTACACAGATACGCAGTATTTT

size: .
J: TRBJ1-1
D: TRBD1
V: TRBV9
CDR3: CASSVGGQGAAEAFF
DNA: TGTGCCAGCAGCGTAGGAGGACAGGGGGCTGCTGAAGCTTTCTTT

size: .
J: TRBJ2-3
D: TRBD2
V: TRBV28
CDR3: CASSPWGLAGGHTDTQYF
DNA: TGTGCCAGCAGTCCCTGGGGACTAGCGGGAGGACACACAGATACGCAGTATTTT

size: .
J: TRBJ1-4
D: .
V: TRBV4-1
CDR3: CASSQPLGAELFF
DNA: TGCGCCAGCAGCCAACCCTTGGGCGCTGAACTGTTTTTT

size: .
J: TRBJ2-7
D: .
V: TRBV4-1
CDR3: CASSQELGGVYEQYF
DNA: TGCGCCAGCAGCCAAGAACTGGGGGGAGTCTACGAGCAGTACTTC

size: .
J: TRBJ2-3
D: .
V: TRBV11-2
CDR3: CASSWDKPTDTQYF
DNA: TGTGCCAGCAGCTGGGACAAACCCACAGATACGCAGTATTTT

size: .
J: TRBJ2-5
D: .
V: TRBV4-1
CDR3: CASSQEVGRQETQYF
DNA: TGCGCCAGCAGCCAAGAGGTAGGGAGGCAAGAGACCCAGTACTTC

size: .
J: TRBJ1-2
D: .
V: TRBV6-1
CDR3: CASSEAAGVYGYTF
DNA: TGTGCCAGCAGTGAAGCGGCAGGGGTCTATGGCTACACCTTC

size: .
J: TRBJ1-2
D: .
V: TRBV5-1
CDR3: CASSFLPGHGYTF
DNA: TGCGCCAGCAGCTTTCTTCCAGGGCATGGCTACACCTTC

size: .
J: TRBJ2-5
D: .
V: TRBV6-1
CDR3: CASSESGKETQYF
DNA: TGTGCCAGCAGTGAATCAGGGAAAGAGACCCAGTACTTC

size: few
J: TRBJ1-2
D: .
V: TRBV5-1
CDR3: CASSLVPNYGYTF
DNA: TGCGCCAGCAGCTTGGTGCCTAATTATGGCTACACCTTC

size: .
J: TRBJ1-2
D: .
V: TRBV28
CDR3: CASTQVRTNNYGYTF
DNA: TGTGCCAGCACCCAAGTGAGGACTAATAACTATGGCTACACCTTC

size: .
J: TRBJ1-1
D: TRBD1
V: TRBV5-1
CDR3: CASSLETGLGTEAFF
DNA: TGCGCCAGCAGCTTGGAGACAGGGTTGGGCACTGAAGCTTTCTTT

size: .
J: TRBJ2-3
D: .
V: TRBV6-6
CDR3: CASSPSTDTQYF
DNA: TGTGCCAGCTCCCCGAGCACAGATACGCAGTATTTT

size: .
J: TRBJ2-2
D: TRBD2
V: TRBV15
CDR3: CATSRDFLAGGPGELFF
DNA: TGTGCCACCAGCAGAGACTTTCTAGCGGGAGGGCCCGGGGAGCTGTTTTTT

size: .
J: TRBJ2-5
D: TRBD2
V: TRBV9
CDR3: CASSETTSGTEETQYF
DNA: TGTGCCAGCAGCGAGACGACTAGCGGGACTGAAGAGACCCAGTACTTC

size: .
J: TRBJ2-3
D: TRBD2
V: TRBV28
CDR3: CASSLLAGSSVTDTQYF
DNA: TGTGCCAGCAGTTTACTAGCGGGCTCGTCAGTCACAGATACGCAGTATTTT

size: once
J: TRBJ2-1
D: .
V: TRBV6-1
CDR3: CASSEDGEQFF
DNA: TGTGCCAGCAGTGAAGACGGTGAGCAGTTCTTC

size: .
J: TRBJ2-2
D: .
V: TRBV4-1
CDR3: CASSQGARTGELFF
DNA: TGCGCCAGCAGCCAAGGGGCGAGAACCGGGGAGCTGTTTTTT

size: .
J: TRBJ2-7
D: TRBD1
V: TRBV7-9
CDR3: CASSLGQGGPYEQYF
DNA: TGTGCCAGCAGCTTAGGACAGGGGGGACCCTACGAGCAGTACTTC

size: .
J: TRBJ1-4
D: .
V: TRBV2
CDR3: CASSGDFNEKLFF
DNA: TGTGCCAGCAGTGGAGATTTTAATGAAAAACTGTTTTTT

size: .
J: TRBJ2-5
D: TRBD2
V: TRBV5-4
CDR3: CASSLGLAGEETQYF
DNA: TGTGCCAGCAGCTTGGGACTAGCGGGAGAGGAGACCCAGTACTTC

size: once
J: TRBJ2-3
D: TRBD1
V: TRBV5-4
CDR3: CASSLPGQGADTQYF
DNA: TGTGCCAGCAGCTTACCGGGACAGGGTGCAGATACGCAGTATTTT

size: .
J: TRBJ2-1
D: .
V: TRBV9
CDR3: CASSVADLSFSGGNNEQFF
DNA: TGTGCCAGCAGCGTAGCGGATTTGTCTTTTAGCGGAGGGAACAATGAGCAGTTCTTC

size: .
J: TRBJ2-5
D: .
V: TRBV30
CDR3: CAWSADQETQYF
DNA: TGTGCCTGGAGTGCGGACCAAGAGACCCAGTACTTC

size: .
J: TRBJ2-7
D: .
V: TRBV4-1
CDR3: CASSQDGLLGDEQYF
DNA: TGCGCCAGCAGCCAAGACGGGCTCCTAGGGGACGAGCAGTACTTC

size: once
J: TRBJ2-1
D: TRBD2
V: TRBV28
CDR3: CASSPPLGVAGDDNEQFF
DNA: TGTGCCAGCAGTCCCCCCCTGGGGGTAGCGGGGGACGACAATGAGCAGTTCTTC

size: few
J: TRBJ2-3
D: TRBD2
V: TRBV5-4
CDR3: CASSLYIGLAGGVTDTQYF
DNA: TGTGCCAGCAGCTTGTACATCGGACTAGCGGGAGGAGTAACAGATACGCAGTATTTT

size: .
J: TRBJ2-1
D: TRBD2
V: TRBV9
CDR3: CASSVTASGIFTEQFF
DNA: TGTGCCAGCAGCGTAACGGCTAGCGGGATATTTACTGAGCAGTTCTTC

size: .
J: TRBJ2-3
D: .
V: TRBV15
CDR3: CATSPLLGAGTDTQYF
DNA: TGTGCCACCAGCCCCCTATTGGGAGCGGGCACAGATACGCAGTATTTT

size: few
J: TRBJ1-1
D: .
V: TRBV4-1
CDR3: CASSHQQDLNTEAFF
DNA: TGCGCCAGCAGCCACCAACAGGATCTGAACACTGAAGCTTTCTTT

size: .
J: TRBJ2-1
D: .
V: TRBV2
CDR3: CASSYKLASSYNEQFF
DNA: TGTGCCAGCAGCTATAAACTAGCCAGCTCCTACAATGAGCAGTTCTTC

size: .
J: TRBJ2-4
D: .
V: TRBV4-1
CDR3: CASSSLRRGGNIQYF
DNA: TGCGCCAGCAGTTCCCTACGAAGAGGGGGAAACATTCAGTACTTC

size: .
J: TRBJ2-7
D: .
V: TRBV7-9
CDR3: CASSPGGECEQYF
DNA: TGTGCCAGCAGCCCGGGGGGCGAATGCGAGCAGTACTTC

size: .
J: TRBJ2-2
D: .
V: TRBV7-8
CDR3: CASSSTVYGELFF
DNA: TGTGCCAGCAGCTCCACAGTTTACGGGGAGCTGTTTTTT

size: .
J: TRBJ2-5
D: TRBD2
V: TRBV4-1
CDR3: CASSQETSGRPPQETQYF
DNA: TGCGCCAGCAGCCAAGAAACTAGCGGGAGGCCCCCCCAAGAGACCCAGTACTTC

size: .
J: TRBJ2-3
D: TRBD2
V: TRBV7-8
CDR3: CARRGTSLDGTDTQYF
DNA: TGTGCCAGGAGGGGGACTAGCCTCGATGGGACAGATACGCAGTATTTT

size: .
J: TRBJ2-7
D: TRBD1
V: TRBV7-8
CDR3: CASSGRTGKNYEQYF
DNA: TGTGCCAGCAGCGGCAGGACAGGGAAAAACTACGAGCAGTACTTC

size: .
J: TRBJ2-7
D: .
V: TRBV5-4
CDR3: CASSSGQGRSYEQYF
DNA: TGTGCCAGCAGCTCTGGCCAGGGCCGCTCCTACGAGCAGTACTTC

size: .
J: TRBJ1-1
D: .
V: TRBV7-9
CDR3: CASSLVNRGSVEAFF
DNA: TGTGCCAGCAGCTTAGTTAATCGGGGGAGTGTTGAAGCTTTCTTT

size: .
J: TRBJ2-1
D: TRBD2
V: TRBV9
CDR3: CASSVAAGGPREQFF
DNA: TGTGCCAGCAGCGTAGCTGCGGGAGGGCCTCGAGAGCAGTTCTTC

size: .
J: TRBJ2-7
D: .
V: TRBV15
CDR3: CATSRSLGVSYEQYF
DNA: TGTGCCACCAGCAGATCATTGGGAGTATCCTACGAGCAGTACTTC

size: .
J: TRBJ2-1
D: TRBD2
V: TRBV5-4
CDR3: CASSSKREEGNEQFF
DNA: TGTGCCAGCAGTTCAAAGCGGGAGGAAGGCAATGAGCAGTTCTTC

size: .
J: TRBJ2-5
D: TRBD1
V: TRBV2
CDR3: CASNKPYPGRQGSTRDLWETQYF
DNA: TGTGCCAGCAATAAACCTTACCCTGGGAGACAGGGGTCTACCCGGGACCTGTGGGAGACCCAGTACTTC

size: .
J: TRBJ2-7
D: TRBD2
V: TRBV7-2
CDR3: CASSLTSGSSYEQYF
DNA: TGTGCCAGCAGCTTAACTAGCGGGAGCTCCTACGAGCAGTACTTC

size: .
J: TRBJ2-2
D: TRBD2
V: TRBV4-1
CDR3: CASSQVWTSRGELFF
DNA: TGCGCCAGCAGCCAAGTGTGGACTAGTCGGGGGGAGCTGTTTTTT

size: .
J: TRBJ1-4
D: TRBD1
V: TRBV15
CDR3: CATSRGQRGDEKLFF
DNA: TGTGCCACCAGCAGGGGACAGAGGGGCGATGAAAAACTGTTTTTT

size: .
J: TRBJ2-7
D: .
V: TRBV7-9
CDR3: CASSFGGVRSYEQYF
DNA: TGTGCCAGCAGCTTCGGTGGTGTCCGGTCCTACGAGCAGTACTTC

size: .
J: TRBJ2-5
D: TRBD1
V: TRBV7-9
CDR3: CASSTGTGGILVRETQYF
DNA: TGTGCCAGCAGCACCGGGACAGGGGGCATCTTGGTGAGAGAGACCCAGTACTTC

size: .
J: TRBJ2-2
D: TRBD2
V: TRBV5-1
CDR3: CASSHPGGYDTGELFF
DNA: TGCGCCAGCAGCCACCCGGGAGGGTATGACACCGGGGAGCTGTTTTTT